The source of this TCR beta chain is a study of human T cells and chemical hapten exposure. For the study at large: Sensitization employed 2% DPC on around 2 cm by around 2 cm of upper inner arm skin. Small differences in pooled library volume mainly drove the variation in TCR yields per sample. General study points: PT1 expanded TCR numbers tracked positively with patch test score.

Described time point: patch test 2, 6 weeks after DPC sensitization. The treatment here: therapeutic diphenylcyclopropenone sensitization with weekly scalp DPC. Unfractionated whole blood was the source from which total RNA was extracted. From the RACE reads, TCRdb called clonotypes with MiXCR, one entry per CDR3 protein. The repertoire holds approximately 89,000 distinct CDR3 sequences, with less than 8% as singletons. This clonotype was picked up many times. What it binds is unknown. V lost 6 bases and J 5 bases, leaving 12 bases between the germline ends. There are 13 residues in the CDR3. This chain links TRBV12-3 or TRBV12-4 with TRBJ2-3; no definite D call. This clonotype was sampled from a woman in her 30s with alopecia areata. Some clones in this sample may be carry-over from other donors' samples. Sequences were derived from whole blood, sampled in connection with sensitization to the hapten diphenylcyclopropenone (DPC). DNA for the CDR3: TGTGCCAGCAGCCTCGACTTGGAAGATACGCAGTATTTT. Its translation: CASSLDLEDTQYF.